These T cell receptor beta chains were read from a single sample in a study of cytomegalovirus exposure and HLA in healthy donors. TCRdb's copy holds only in-frame clones and misses some; the assay was immunoSEQ multiplex PCR. The profile shows more than 200,000 clones, less than 90% of them singletons. Sequencing input: PBMCs. Receptors were obtained from a man aged 18 to 30 in good health and CMV-seropositive. The CDR3 runs from the conserved cysteine through the conserved F or W. Fields, in order: CDR3 protein, CDR3 DNA, clone size, D gene, J gene, V gene. D genes are given only for firm matches. The listing skips clone size in some rows; elsewhere it reads once, few, many or a size class.

CDR3: CASSPLTEVREQYF; DNA: TGTGCCAGCTCACCACTGACAGAAGTACGCGAGCAGTACTTC; size: once; D: .; J: TRBJ2-7; V: TRBV18
CDR3: CASSLVSGDVEDTQYF; DNA: TGCGCCAGCAGCTTGGTTTCGGGAGACGTAGAAGATACGCAGTATTTT; size: once; D: .; J: TRBJ2-3; V: TRBV5-1
CDR3: CASRFTSGGNQPQHF; DNA: TGTGCCAGCAGATTTACATCAGGAGGCAATCAGCCCCAGCATTTT; size: .; D: .; J: TRBJ1-5; V: TRBV13
CDR3: CASSPSRQGAYGYTF; DNA: TGTGCCAGCAGCCCCTCGAGGCAGGGAGCATATGGCTACACCTTC; size: .; D: .; J: TRBJ1-2; V: TRBV2
CDR3: CASSLGLAEYSYEQYF; DNA: TGCGCCAGCAGCTTGGGACTAGCGGAATACTCCTACGAGCAGTACTTC; size: .; D: TRBD2; J: TRBJ2-7; V: TRBV5-1
CDR3: CASSVEGTGELFF; DNA: TGTGCCAGCAGTGTAGAAGGGACCGGGGAGCTGTTTTTT; size: .; D: .; J: TRBJ2-2; V: TRBV25-1
CDR3: CASSQERQYQETQYF; DNA: TGCGCCAGCAGCCAAGAAAGGCAGTACCAAGAGACCCAGTACTTC; size: .; D: .; J: TRBJ2-5; V: TRBV4-3
CDR3: CASSTWDRGYEQYF; DNA: TGTGCCAGCAGTACTTGGGACAGGGGCTACGAGCAGTACTTC; size: .; D: TRBD1; J: TRBJ2-7; V: TRBV6-1
CDR3: CASSQDGGRAFF; DNA: TGTGCCAGCAGCCAAGATGGGGGGAGAGCTTTCTTT; size: .; D: .; J: TRBJ1-1; V: TRBV4-2
CDR3: CAISDPTASSYEQYF; DNA: TGTGCCATCAGTGATCCTACCGCGAGCTCCTACGAGCAGTACTTC; size: .; D: .; J: TRBJ2-7; V: TRBV10-3
CDR3: CASSLARVFDEQYF; DNA: TGCGCCAGCAGCTTGGCCAGGGTTTTCGACGAGCAGTACTTC; size: .; D: .; J: TRBJ2-7; V: TRBV5-1
CDR3: CASSLASGRATGELFF; DNA: TGCGCCAGCAGCTTGGCTAGCGGGAGGGCCACCGGGGAGCTGTTTTTT; size: .; D: TRBD2; J: TRBJ2-2; V: TRBV5-1
CDR3: CSAAVVRSYNEQFF; DNA: TGCAGCGCCGCAGTGGTACGCTCCTACAATGAGCAGTTCTTC; size: .; D: .; J: TRBJ2-1; V: TRBV29-1
CDR3: CASAGGRTYEQYF; DNA: TGTGCCAGCGCTGGTGGCAGGACCTACGAGCAGTACTTC; size: .; D: .; J: TRBJ2-7; V: TRBV7-8
CDR3: CASSNPGGGELFF; DNA: TGTGCCAGCAGCAACCCAGGGGGCGGGGAGCTGTTTTTT; size: .; D: TRBD1; J: TRBJ2-2; V: TRBV7-3
CDR3: CASSLGLNYGYTF; DNA: TGTGCCAGCAGCCTGGGGCTTAACTATGGCTACACCTTC; size: once; D: .; J: TRBJ1-2; V: TRBV11-2
CDR3: CASSQEVVNEQYF; DNA: TGTGCCAGCAGCCAAGAGGTAGTAAACGAGCAGTACTTC; size: .; D: .; J: TRBJ2-7; V: TRBV4-2
CDR3: CSVRSSGSKSNEQFF; DNA: TGCAGCGTTCGTTCTAGCGGGAGCAAGTCAAATGAGCAGTTCTTC; size: .; D: TRBD2; J: TRBJ2-1; V: TRBV29-1
CDR3: CASSEARGYSNFADTQYF; DNA: TGTGCCAGCAGTGAAGCACGGGGGTACAGTAATTTCGCAGATACGCAGTATTTT; size: .; D: .; J: TRBJ2-3; V: TRBV6-1
CDR3: CASSYSSGTEQYF; DNA: TGTGCCAGCAGTTACTCGAGCGGGACCGAGCAGTACTTC; size: .; D: TRBD2; J: TRBJ2-7; V: TRBV6-5
CDR3: CASTLRWSFSGSISYEQYF; DNA: TGTGCCAGCACCCTTAGATGGAGCTTTTCGGGCTCAATCTCCTACGAGCAGTACTTC; size: .; D: .; J: TRBJ2-7; V: TRBV7-6
CDR3: CSVGQGNQPQHF; DNA: TGCAGCGTGGGACAGGGTAATCAGCCCCAGCATTTT; size: .; D: TRBD1; J: TRBJ1-5; V: TRBV29-1
CDR3: CASSLLRSRSEKLFF; DNA: TGTGCCAGCAGTTTATTACGGTCCCGTAGTGAAAAACTGTTTTTT; size: .; D: .; J: TRBJ1-4; V: TRBV28
CDR3: CASSLGTGSLYNEQFF; DNA: TGCGCCAGCAGCTTGGGGACAGGGTCTCTCTACAATGAGCAGTTCTTC; size: once; D: TRBD1; J: TRBJ2-1; V: TRBV5-1
CDR3: CASSLRGTTYEQYF; DNA: TGTGCCAGCAGCTTACGGGGGACGACCTACGAGCAGTACTTC; size: .; D: .; J: TRBJ2-7; V: TRBV5-4
CDR3: CSVEGGTSPRTDTQYF; DNA: TGCAGCGTTGAGGGTGGGACTAGCCCTCGCACAGATACGCAGTATTTT; size: .; D: TRBD2; J: TRBJ2-3; V: TRBV29-1
CDR3: CASSYGRSSYEQYF; DNA: TGTGCCAGCAGTTACGGGAGGAGCTCCTACGAGCAGTACTTC; size: .; D: .; J: TRBJ2-7; V: TRBV6-5
CDR3: CASSLGVGRIEKLFF; DNA: TGTGCCAGCAGCTTAGGAGTAGGACGGATAGAAAAACTGTTTTTT; size: .; D: .; J: TRBJ1-4; V: TRBV11-2
CDR3: CAISESLEQNYGYTF; DNA: TGTGCCATCAGTGAGTCGTTAGAACAGAACTATGGCTACACCTTC; size: .; D: .; J: TRBJ1-2; V: TRBV10-3
CDR3: CASSSPAGQGGGYTF; DNA: TGTGCCAGCAGCTCTCCAGCTGGACAGGGGGGTGGCTACACCTTC; size: .; D: TRBD1; J: TRBJ1-2; V: TRBV11-2
CDR3: CASGGMGGESRQYF; DNA: TGTGCCAGCGGGGGAATGGGAGGGGAGAGTCGGCAGTACTTC; size: few; D: TRBD2; J: TRBJ2-7; V: TRBV27
CDR3: CASNEGGSSSYEQYF; DNA: TGTGCCAGTAATGAGGGAGGCTCTAGCTCCTACGAGCAGTACTTC; size: .; D: .; J: TRBJ2-7; V: TRBV19
CDR3: CAWSVGGTGAYGYTF; DNA: TGTGCCTGGAGTGTAGGGGGGACAGGGGCTTACGGCTACACCTTC; size: .; D: TRBD1; J: TRBJ1-2; V: TRBV30
CDR3: CAWMEGRSEKLFF; DNA: TGTGCCTGGATGGAGGGGCGGTCCGAAAAACTGTTTTTT; size: .; D: .; J: TRBJ1-4; V: TRBV30
CDR3: CASSLRGRRAVEFF; DNA: TGTGCCAGCAGCTTAAGGGGGCGTAGAGCGGTGGAGTTCTTC; size: .; D: TRBD1; J: TRBJ2-1; V: TRBV5-6
CDR3: CASSPISGTAWRGTQYF; DNA: TGTGCCAGTAGTCCGATTAGCGGGACGGCCTGGAGGGGGACCCAGTACTTC; size: .; D: TRBD2; J: TRBJ2-5; V: TRBV19
CDR3: CARQGYYGYTF; DNA: TGTGCCCGACAGGGATACTATGGCTACACCTTC; size: .; D: TRBD1; J: TRBJ1-2; V: TRBV30
CDR3: CASSRYIQETQYF; DNA: TGTGCCAGTAGTCGTTACATTCAAGAGACCCAGTACTTC; size: .; D: .; J: TRBJ2-5; V: TRBV19
CDR3: CASSRGTVIQSSGANVLTF; DNA: TGTGCCAGCAGTCGCGGGACAGTTATCCAGAGCTCTGGGGCCAACGTCCTGACTTTC; size: .; D: .; J: TRBJ2-6; V: TRBV5-4
CDR3: CASTQREGASDTEAFF; DNA: TGCGCCAGCACCCAAAGGGAGGGGGCATCGGACACTGAAGCTTTCTTT; size: medium-sized; D: TRBD1; J: TRBJ1-1; V: TRBV5-1
CDR3: CASSLISATYNEQFF; DNA: TGCGCCAGCAGCTTGATCTCGGCCACCTACAATGAGCAGTTCTTC; size: .; D: .; J: TRBJ2-1; V: TRBV5-1
CDR3: CASSPAGGVYEQYF; DNA: TGTGCCAGCAGCCCAGCCGGGGGGGTGTACGAGCAGTACTTC; size: .; D: TRBD2; J: TRBJ2-7; V: TRBV7-9
CDR3: CASSLTGGLAPGELFF; DNA: TGTGCCAGCAGCTTGACAGGGGGACTAGCCCCCGGGGAGCTGTTTTTT; size: few; D: .; J: TRBJ2-2; V: TRBV2
CDR3: CASSLEPNSYGYTF; DNA: TGCGCCAGCAGCTTGGAGCCGAATTCCTATGGCTACACCTTC; size: .; D: .; J: TRBJ1-2; V: TRBV5-1